The entry below gives a single T cell receptor beta chain sequence along with its context. These data come from a study of blood T cell repertoires in COVID-19. Original handling: Nucleated cell number was recorded as an estimate derived from reference gene primer amplification. Assay used: immunoSEQ multiplex PCR; TCRdb lists only in-frame clones, some missing. V, J and clone size reflect that table, while D and trimming were determined from the DNA. The sample includes roughly 200,000 clones, 88% of them seen just once. The length of the CDR3 is 16 residues. Looked up from germline, CDR1 is MNHNY and CDR2 is SVGAGI (reference sequence). V gave up 3 bases and J gave up 3 bases, with 15 bases separating them.

Source material: peripheral blood. The sequence was obtained from a man aged 18 to 29 with active or convalescent COVID-19. This sequence joins TRBV6-6 and TRBJ1-5; possibly TRBD1 for D (5 bases). For the CDR3, the DNA is TGTGCCAGCAGTTATGGTTTCGCCAGGGTCAATCAGCCCCAGCATTTT. Translated, it gives CASSYGFARVNQPQHF.